One and the same sample provided the 7 T cell receptor beta chains below, sequenced in a study of blood T cell repertoires in COVID-19. The method was immunoSEQ multiplex PCR; TCRdb's version includes in-frame clones alone and lacks a portion of them. The sample carries about 180,000 clones, roughly 83% recorded once. Sequenced input: peripheral blood. The receptors were gathered from a woman aged 40 to 50 with COVID-19, enrolled during active disease.

In nucleotides, the CDR3 is TGTGCCAGCAGCGTAGCTGCCCAGGGAATTGAGCAGTTCTTC. Translated, it gives CASSVAAQGIEQFF. This chain connects TRBV9 to TRBJ2-1; tentative D call: TRBD1 (5 bases). Trimming pared 0 bases from V and 9 bases from J, leaving 13 bases between. Germline values: CDR1 SGDLS, CDR2 YYNGEE. CDR3 length: 14 amino acids.

This clone was counted only a few times. The V call is TRBV18, the J call TRBJ1-1; D perhaps matches TRBD1 (5 bases). CDR1 KGHSH and CDR2 LQKENI come from the germline V gene. The length of the CDR3 is 14 residues. The V and J ends lost 3 bases and 4 bases respectively, with 12 bases between them. CDR3: CASSPAGISTEAFF. CDR3 sequence (DNA): TGTGCCAGCTCACCGGCAGGGATAAGCACTGAAGCTTTCTTT. The whole variable domain, remainder taken from reference TRBV18 and TRBJ1-1, is NAGVMQNPRHLVRRRGQEARLRCSPMKGHSHVYWYRQLPEEGLKFMVYLQKENIIDESGMPKERFSAEFPKEGPSILRIQQVVRGDSAAYFCASSPAGISTEAFFGQGTRLTVV.

The V and J genes are TRBV27 and TRBJ1-1; D not certain. CDR3 length: 13 amino acids. V lost 5 bases, J lost 7 bases, and 14 bases lay in between. Germline V gene lookup returns CDR1 MNHEY and CDR2 SMNVEV (reference sequence). CDR3 sequence reads: CASSPGIRGEAFF. CDR3 nucleotide sequence: TGTGCCAGCAGTCCCGGCATACGGGGTGAAGCTTTCTTT.

V usage is TRBV7-6 and J usage is TRBJ2-3; 9 nucleotides agree with TRBD2. Per germline, CDR1 SGHVS and CDR2 FNYEAQ. Germline trimming cut 5 bases from V and 3 bases from J; bases unmatched to any gene: 12. This CDR3 has 17 amino acids. CDR3 sequence: CASSLSVAAGGTDTQYF. In DNA, the CDR3 is TGTGCCAGCAGCCTCAGCGTGGCGGCGGGAGGGACAGATACGCAGTATTTT.

This clone showed up many times. This CDR3 is CASRRTVTYYEQYF. As DNA, the CDR3 is TGCGCCAGTAGGAGGACAGTTACGTACTACGAGCAGTACTTC. The rearrangement links TRBV5-1 to TRBJ2-7; a possible D gene is TRBD1 (6 bases). There are 14 residues in the CDR3. The V gene's germline CDR1 is SGHRS and CDR2 YFSETQ. The V end lost 8 bases, the J end lost 3 bases, and 18 bases lay between the germline ends.

The V call is TRBV19, the J call TRBJ1-5; TRBD1 agrees at 11 bases. This CDR3 contains 18 residues. V trimming: 5 bases; J trimming: 2 bases; junction bases outside the gene matches: 11. Germline CDR1 LNHDA, CDR2 SQIVND (reference sequence). CDR3 bases: TGTGCCAGTAGTCCCCGGGACAGGGGGAATTTAGGCAATCAGCCCCAGCATTTT. It is translated as CASSPRDRGNLGNQPQHF.

The chain couples TRBV3-1 (or the pseudogene TRBV3-2) to TRBJ2-7; TRBD1 matches 8 bases. This CDR3 has 15 residues. V gave up 2 bases and J gave up 5 bases; unmatched junction bases: 8. Germline assignment: CDR1 LGHDT and CDR2 YNNKEL (reference sequence). CDR3 coding DNA: TGTGCCAGCAGCCAATATGGACAGGGATTCAACGAGCAGTACTTC. It encodes CASSQYGQGFNEQYF.